These 21 T cell receptor beta chains were all obtained from the same sample, sequenced in a study of tumor-infiltrating lymphocytes in primary liver carcinoma. The researchers obtained blood RNA from unsorted whole blood and also extracted germline DNA. Researchers generated TCR beta cDNA from about 0.5 ug of total RNA, relying on a constant-region primer. Libraries for TCR beta were built through three nested multiplex PCR rounds, which together made up a slightly modified ARM-PCR procedure. The two initial PCR rounds, ten to eleven cycles each, used TRBV1-TRBV30 forward and C-beta reverse primers. In TCRdb, the multiplex PCR reads were re-called with MiXCR into one record per CDR3 protein. The table has approximately 330,000 distinct CDR3 sequences, less than 75% seen once. The specimen was peripheral blood. These receptor sequences come from a man aged 35-49 years with primary liver carcinoma and hepatitis B virus infection.

The V call is TRBV7-9, the J call TRBJ1-4, with D hard to call. Per germline, CDR1 SEHNR and CDR2 FQNEAQ (reference sequence). This CDR3 region has 15 residues. V was pared by 5 bases and J by 7 bases, with 17 bases between. CDR3 protein: CASSKGRGPPEKLFF. The CDR3 region has the DNA TGTGCCAGCAGCAAAGGACGGGGTCCTCCTGAAAAACTGTTTTTT.

Notes on this clonotype: The junction and the germline gene differ at one end; a read error may be behind it. The chain links TRBV11-2 to TRBJ2-2; D is unresolved. This CDR3 has 15 amino acids. CDR1 is SGHAT and CDR2 is FQNNGV in the germline V gene. CDR3 residues: CPSSFTNTNTGELFF. In DNA form, the CDR3 reads TGTCCCAGCAGCTTTACGAACACGAACACCGGGGAGCTGTTTTTT.

To note about this clonotype: A much larger clone lies a single base off, so this may be a read error. This chain joins TRBV5-4 and TRBJ2-5, with 7 bases matching TRBD1. This CDR3 is built from 15 residues. Unmatched junction bases numbered 7, after V lost 4 bases and J lost 1 base. Germline loops: CDR1 SGHNT, CDR2 YYREEE (reference sequence). CDR3: CASSLDRVTQETQYF. The CDR3 DNA follows: TGTGCCAGCAGCCTAGACAGGGTAACCCAAGAGACCCAGTACTTC.

This clonotype was counted a few times. Germline and junction disagree at one end, which may indicate a read error. V is TRBV6-6 and J is TRBJ2-1; 10 bases fit TRBD2. The CDR3 loop spans 15 amino acids. Germline V gene lookup returns CDR1 MNHNY and CDR2 SVGAGI (reference sequence). The chain's CDR3 is CASTAQAGGYNEKFF. In DNA, the CDR3 is TGTGCCAGCACTGCACAAGCGGGAGGGTACAATGAGAAGTTCTTC.

About this clonotype: A much larger clone is a single base away; this may be a read error. This chain uses TRBV6-5 with TRBJ2-7; 10 bases fit TRBD1. CDR1 MNHEY and CDR2 SVGAGI come from the germline V gene. The CDR3 is made up of 13 amino acids. The trim removed 5 bases at V and 7 bases at J, leaving 5 bases unmatched. In DNA, the CDR3 is TGTGCCAGCAGTGACGGGACAGGGGATGAGCAGTACTTC. This encodes CASSDGTGDEQYF.

Concerning this clonotype itself: This sequence may be a read error, since a much larger clone differs from it by one base. The CDR3 is CSSSTELNTEAFF. CDR3 coding DNA: TGTTCCAGCAGCACTGAGCTGAACACTGAAGCTTTCTTT. This chain connects TRBV5-5 to TRBJ1-1; D unresolved. This CDR3 is 13 amino acids long. CDR1 is SGHKS and CDR2 is YYEKEE in the germline V gene (reference sequence).

The CDR3 region is CASRPMEDRREQYF. CDR3 bases: TGTGCCAGCAGACCAATGGAGGACCGCCGCGAGCAGTACTTC. The V and J genes are TRBV25-1 and TRBJ2-7; a possible D gene is TRBD2 (5 bases). The CDR3 length is 14 residues. With 6 bases removed from V and 6 bases from J, the gap between germline ends came to 18 bases. The V gene's germline CDR1 is MGHDK and CDR2 SYGVNS.

This clonotype has only a few counts. The rearrangement joins TRBV28 to TRBJ2-3; D is unresolved. Between the trimmed V and J ends, which lost 3 bases and 6 bases, there was a span of 7 bases. The CDR3 is 12 amino acids. Germline V CDR1 and CDR2: MDHEN, SYDVKM. This CDR3 reads CASSFKGDTQYF. CDR3 DNA sequence: TGTGCCAGCAGTTTTAAAGGGGATACGCAGTATTTT.

The rearrangement links TRBV28 to TRBJ2-5, with TRBD2 as a possible D gene (6 bases). Germline CDR1 and CDR2: MDHEN and SYDVKM. The CDR3 is made up of 14 amino acids. The V and J ends lost 4 bases and 2 bases respectively, with 11 bases between them. The CDR3, as DNA: TGTGCCAGCAGTTCACGGGAGCGACAAGAGACCCAGTACTTC. Protein: CASSSRERQETQYF.

The chain couples TRBV5-1 to TRBJ2-1; 13 nucleotides line up with TRBD2. J gave up 8 bases and V 3 bases, and 5 bases lay outside the gene matches. This CDR3 has 15 residues. Germline lookup yields CDR1 SGHRS and CDR2 YFSETQ. The CDR3: CASSYGLAGVDEQFF. The CDR3 nucleotides read TGCGCCAGCAGCTATGGACTAGCGGGAGTTGATGAGCAGTTCTTC.

This clonotype has more than one count but fewer than ten. This may come from a read error, since a much larger clone is one base off. The gene calls are TRBV29-1 and TRBJ1-2; D ambiguous. The CDR3 runs 13 residues. CDR1 SQVTM and CDR2 ANQGSEA come from the germline V gene. The CDR3 reads CSVEFGLSYCYTF. The CDR3 DNA sequence: TGCAGCGTTGAGTTCGGACTCTCCTATTGCTACACCTTC.

To note about this clonotype: Being one base from a much bigger clone, this may be a read error. V gene TRBV11-1 combines with J gene TRBJ2-7; either TRBD1 or TRBD2 may fit D (5 bases each). The CDR3 totals 12 residues. Per the germline V gene, CDR1 is SGHAT and CDR2 is FQDESV (reference sequence). Between the trimmed V and J ends, which lost 8 bases and 8 bases, there was a span of 16 bases. The CDR3 DNA reads TGTGCCAGCGGCGCCCAGGGAGACAAGCAGTACTTC. This sequence encodes CASGAQGDKQYF. Drawing the rest from reference TRBV11-1 and TRBJ2-7, the complete variable domain is EAEVAQSPRYKITEKSQAVAFWCDPISGHATLYWYRQILGQGPELLVQFQDESVVDDSQLPKDRFSAERLKGVDSTLKIQPAELGDSAMYLCASGAQGDKQYFGPGTRLTVT.

Note on this clonotype: The conserved final phenylalanine or tryptophan is absent from the CDR3, which likely points to a read error. V usage is TRBV11-2 and J usage is TRBJ2-1, with 8 bases fitting TRBD2. This CDR3 has 18 amino acids. Looked up from germline, CDR1 is SGHAT and CDR2 is FQNNGV. V shed 4 bases and J 2 bases; nucleotides not matched to a gene: 13. CDR3 nucleotides: TGTGCCAGCAGCTCCGGGACTAGAGGGAGGTCAGCCTACAATGAGCAGTTCTCC. This gives the protein CASSSGTRGRSAYNEQFS.

In this sample, this clonotype turned up once. V and J are TRBV29-1 and TRBJ2-1; weak D call: TRBD2 (5 bases). Per germline, CDR1 SQVTM and CDR2 ANQGSEA. Trimming took 6 bases from V and 7 from J, leaving 16 bases between them. This CDR3 region has 13 residues. DNA of the CDR3: TGCAGCGTCAATCAGTGTACGGGAAATGAGCAGTTCTTC. Protein sequence: CSVNQCTGNEQFF.

This clonotype was seen repeatedly, ten times or more. The chain couples TRBV11-2 to TRBJ2-7, with D unclear. Germline assignment: CDR1 SGHAT and CDR2 FQNNGV. V was shortened by 1 base and J by 6 bases, with 19 bases between the two germline ends. This CDR3 has 16 residues. CDR3 protein: CASSLVSSGPRGEQYF. As DNA, the CDR3 is TGTGCCAGCAGCTTAGTATCCTCAGGTCCTCGAGGCGAGCAGTACTTC.

As to this clonotype: This CDR3 is missing its conserved last phenylalanine or tryptophan, likely due to a read error. The gene calls are TRBV6-6 and TRBJ2-3, with D unclear. V lost 4 bases and J 1 base, leaving 15 bases between the germline ends. CDR1 and CDR2 (germline): MNHNY, SVGAGI (reference sequence). The CDR3 consists of 16 residues. The CDR3 reads CASSWTVTLRTDTQYS. DNA for the CDR3: TGTGCCAGCAGTTGGACCGTGACTCTCCGCACAGATACGCAGTATTCT.

Points on this clonotype: The junction differs from germline at one of its ends, possibly a read error. DNA for the CDR3: TGCGCCAGCAGCTTAGATCGGCGGTACGAGCATTACTTC. Translated, it gives CASSLDRRYEHYF. The V call is TRBV11-2, the J call TRBJ2-7; D gene uncertain. The germline gives CDR1 SGHAT, CDR2 FQNNGV. CDR3 size: 13 residues.

Comments on this clonotype: A much larger clone lies a single base off, so this may be a read error. V is TRBV12-3 or TRBV12-4 and J is TRBJ2-5; possibly TRBD1 or TRBD2 for D (6 bases each). The CDR3 is made up of 16 amino acids. Trimming cost V 6 bases and J 4 bases, with 21 bases left between them. In DNA form, the CDR3 reads TGTGCCAGCAGATACGGACAGCGGGCCGCAGGAGAGACCCAGTACTTC. It specifies CASRYGQRAAGETQYF.

A remark on this clonotype: In this CDR3 the conserved last residue, phenylalanine or tryptophan, is missing, so a read error is likely. The V and J genes are TRBV11-2 and TRBJ2-1; D is unclear. Germline CDR1 and CDR2: SGHAT and FQNNGV. The CDR3 has 14 amino acids. Trimming left V 8 bases short and J 3 bases short, with 14 bases between. The DNA for the CDR3 is TGTGCCAGCTCACCGGGCGCACACTACAATGAGCAGTTCCTC. Amino acid sequence: CASSPGAHYNEQFL.

This clonotype was seen at least ten times. The chain links TRBV11-2 to TRBJ1-1, with unresolved D. Germline-derived CDR1 and CDR2 are SGHAT and FQNNGV. The CDR3 is 12 amino acids. V was pared by 0 bases and J by 7 bases, with 6 bases between. The chain's CDR3 is CASSLETVEAFF. DNA for the CDR3: TGTGCCAGCAGCTTAGAAACAGTTGAAGCTTTCTTT.

The chain combines TRBV12-3 or TRBV12-4 with TRBJ2-3, with D possibly matching TRBD1 (5 bases). CDR3 length equals 19 residues. Trimming cost V 5 bases and J 1 base, with 25 bases left between them. In nucleotides, the CDR3 is TGTGCCAGCAGTCCGCGCCCTAGTCTTAGGGGTGAAGGCACAGATACGCAGTATTTT. Translating it yields CASSPRPSLRGEGTDTQYF.